This record covers a single T cell receptor beta chain. What it binds is unknown. The data stem from a study of cytomegalovirus exposure and HLA in healthy donors. Study conclusions and caveats: A missense variant in DCLRE1C was later tied to TCR beta V- and J-gene trimming. The listing of 150 to 200 TCR beta chains classed them as cytomegalovirus-associated. Donor immune exposure was known only as CMV serostatus.

With 60 Vbeta and 13 Jbeta primers, the PCR was carried out. Original data processing: About 11 million of tens of millions of unique TCR beta chains were shared, per a later count. Method: immunoSEQ multiplex PCR; TCRdb's copy keeps in-frame clones and lacks some. The DNA was the basis for D and trimming; V, J and clone size are from that table. The repertoire holds 200,000 to 250,000 clones, with over 70% as singletons. The V and J ends lost 4 bases and 2 bases respectively, with 19 bases between them. CDR3 length: 17 residues. Germline V gene lookup returns CDR1 MDHEN and CDR2 SYDVKM. This receptor was taken from an older woman in good health and CMV-seropositive. The chain employs TRBV28 and TRBJ2-3, with D uncertain. The specimen sequenced was PBMCs. The CDR3 sequence is CASSSPYGLANTDTQYF. The CDR3, as DNA: TGTGCCAGCAGTTCGCCCTACGGTCTTGCGAACACAGATACGCAGTATTTT.